This TCR beta chain was recovered during a study of blood T cell repertoires in COVID-19. Turning to the study itself: Acute-phase and convalescent COVID-19 samples originated in the United States, Italy and Spain. PBMCs, B-cell-depleted T cells, or T cells were the source of the cDNA or gDNA that made up the material.

Original methodology: Amplified reference gene primers provided the basis for estimating nucleated cell counts. TCRdb keeps only in-frame clones here, not all; method: immunoSEQ multiplex PCR. The V and J calls and clone size are taken from that table; D and trimming were inferred from the DNA. The table lists 200,000 or so clones, roughly 90% of them singletons. V gave up 4 bases and J gave up 2 bases; unmatched junction bases: 13. The CDR3 covers 17 residues. The germline V gene has CDR1 SGDLS and CDR2 YYNGEE. The genes are TRBV9 and TRBJ1-2; 8 bases are shared with TRBD1. This receptor was taken from a woman aged 55-75 years with acute or convalescent COVID-19. Material: peripheral blood. The CDR3 DNA follows: TGTGCCAGCAGCCCTACAGGGGGTTCCATCCTGAACTATGGCTACACCTTC. Its protein is CASSPTGGSILNYGYTF.